This TCR beta chain was identified during a study of T-cell reconstitution after alpha-beta-depleted transplantation in children. Study results and limitations: Roughly two months post-transplant, alpha-beta T cells reportedly originated from several hundred graft clones that had expanded. At the one-year point after transplant, T-cell counts and TCRbeta diversity were found to come mostly from T cells that had been newly produced. The origin of high day-60 TCRbeta diversity in some patients lay in surviving recipient T cells and thymic progenitors.

This sample's TCRbeta library carried unique molecular identifier barcodes. MiXCR was run by TCRdb on the PCR reads, yielding one entry per CDR3 protein. This table has more than 120,000 distinct CDR3 sequences, around 8.5% appearing once. CDR1 is SGHRS, CDR2 YFSETQ, per germline. The CDR3 is made up of 14 amino acids. This clonotype was found a few times. What it recognizes is unknown. At one end the junction does not follow the germline gene, possibly because of a read error. This chain joins TRBV5-1 and TRBJ2-7; a possible D gene is TRBD2 (5 bases). The material was PBMCs, mostly from graft donor cells, obtained 180 days after TCRalphabeta/CD19-depleted stem cell transplant. The sequence was obtained from a female patient aged 2-9 years who had a stem cell transplant for congenital amegakaryocytic thrombocytopenia, so the T cells may come from the graft donor. The DNA for the CDR3 is TGCGCCAGCAGCTTGGGCGGGTCCTCCGACGAGCAGTACTTC. Its protein product is CASSLGGSSDEQYF.